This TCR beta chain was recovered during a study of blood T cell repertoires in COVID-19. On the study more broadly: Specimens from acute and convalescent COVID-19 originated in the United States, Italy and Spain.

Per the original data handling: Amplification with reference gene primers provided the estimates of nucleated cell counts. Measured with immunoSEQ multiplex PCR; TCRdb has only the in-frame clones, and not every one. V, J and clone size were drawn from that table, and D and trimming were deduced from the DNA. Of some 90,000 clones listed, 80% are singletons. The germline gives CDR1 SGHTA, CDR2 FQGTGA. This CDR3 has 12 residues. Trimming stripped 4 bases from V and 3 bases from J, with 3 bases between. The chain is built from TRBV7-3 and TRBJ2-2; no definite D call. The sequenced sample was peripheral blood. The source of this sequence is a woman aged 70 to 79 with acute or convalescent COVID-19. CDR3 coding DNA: TGTGCCAGCAGCTCGGACACCGGGGAGCTGTTTTTT. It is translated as CASSSDTGELFF.